This T cell receptor beta chain was obtained from a study of blood T cells in healthy people across ages. Points on this clonotype: The target antigen is unknown.

Study-wide results and caveats: Considered underestimates were the diversity estimates obtained from one million T cells.

Deletions cut 1 base from V and 4 bases from J, with 16 bases between. This CDR3 region has 15 residues. Germline V gene lookup returns CDR1 SQVTM and CDR2 ANQGSEA. A second PCR, run for about 6 to 11 cycles, used a sample-barcoded 5' primer plus a J-beta primer mix. A single record per CDR3 protein comes from TCRdb applying MiXCR to the 5' RACE reads. The sample includes more than 1,000,000 distinct CDR3 sequences, approximately 25% seen only once; the top ten take around 0.75%. Separately, the same data were catalogued under a study of T cells of mothers and their children.

The chain has TRBV29-1 and TRBJ1-1; a possible D gene is TRBD1 (6 bases). The sequenced sample was blood. This sequence was found in a girl aged 2 to 10 in good health. CDR3 coding DNA: TGCAGCGTTGAAGCGACGAAGGGGGGAATCACTGAAGCTTTCTTT. Translated: CSVEATKGGITEAFF.